These 28 T cell receptor beta chains originate from one sample sequenced in a study of blood T cells in healthy people across ages. For the second PCR, which ran for 7 to 11 cycles, a sample-barcoded 5' primer and a J-beta primer mix were used. TCRdb reprocessed the 5' RACE reads with MiXCR, giving one entry per CDR3 protein. This table holds hundreds of thousands of distinct CDR3 sequences, 55% to 75% found once. Sequencing input: blood. These receptors were obtained from a man younger than 45 in good health.

This chain uses TRBV20-1 with TRBJ2-1; D is tentatively TRBD1 or TRBD2 (5 bases each). Germline CDR1 is DFQATT and CDR2 is SNEGSKA (reference sequence). The CDR3 runs 18 residues. Trimming shortened V by 0 bases and J by 2 bases, and 20 bases separated the two germline ends. DNA for the CDR3: TGCAGTGCTAGAGATTTTGGGGGTCGGGTCGGAACCTACAATGAGCAGTTCTTC. This sequence encodes CSARDFGGRVGTYNEQFF.

On this clonotype: One junction end does not reproduce the germline sequence, and a read error may be involved. The rearrangement joins TRBV10-3 to TRBJ1-5; TRBD1 might be the D (6 bases). The CDR3 contains 15 residues. Germline values: CDR1 ENHRY, CDR2 SYGVKD. In DNA form, the CDR3 reads TGTACCATCAGTGAGGGGGGAGTTGGAGATCAGCCCCAGCATTTT. Its translation is CTISEGGVGDQPQHF.

The chain is built from TRBV29-1 and TRBJ2-1; 12 bases are a match to TRBD2. Germline values: CDR1 SQVTM, CDR2 ANQGSEA. This CDR3 comprises 14 residues. Trimming took 0 bases from V and 9 from J; bases not matched to a gene: 3. CDR3 sequence reads: CSVEETSGGFEQFF. The CDR3 bases are TGCAGCGTTGAAGAGACTAGCGGGGGTTTTGAGCAGTTCTTC.

The V gene is TRBV20-1, the J gene TRBJ2-3, with D perhaps TRBD2 (6 bases). Trimming stripped 4 bases from V and 4 bases from J, with 15 bases between. Looked up from germline, CDR1 is DFQATT and CDR2 is SNEGSKA (reference sequence). CDR3 length: 14 amino acids. The CDR3 spells CSANSGRDADTQYF. CDR3 DNA: TGCAGTGCTAACTCCGGGAGAGACGCAGATACGCAGTATTTT.

This rearrangement joins TRBV5-6 to TRBJ2-1, with D hard to call. V lost 4 bases and J lost 8, with 16 bases in between. There are 14 residues in the CDR3. Looked up from germline, CDR1 is SGHDT and CDR2 is YYEEEE. CDR3 residues: CASSPIFAPHEQFF. The CDR3 nucleotides read TGTGCCAGCAGCCCTATTTTTGCGCCGCATGAGCAGTTCTTC.

V gene TRBV20-1 combines with J gene TRBJ2-3; D not resolved. CDR1 is DFQATT and CDR2 is SNEGSKA in the germline V gene (reference sequence). The CDR3 runs 13 residues. The ends were cut back, 0 bases at V and 2 bases at J, with 6 bases in the middle. The DNA for the CDR3 is TGCAGTGCTAGAGAGGGCTACACAGATACGCAGTATTTT. It specifies CSAREGYTDTQYF.

The J gene is TRBJ2-7, the V gene TRBV28; D possibly corresponds to TRBD2 (5 bases). Germline V gene sequence: CDR1 MDHEN, CDR2 SYDVKM. Trimming removed 5 bases from V and 1 base from J, with 18 bases in between. The CDR3 has 16 residues. The CDR3 DNA follows: TGTGCCAGCAGTCCGAGACTGAGGGAGTCGTCCTACGAGCAGTACTTC. It encodes CASSPRLRESSYEQYF. The whole variable domain, remainder taken from reference TRBV28 and TRBJ2-7, is DVKVTQSSRYLVKRTGEKVFLECVQDMDHENMFWYRQDPGLGLRLIYFSYDVKMKEKGDIPEGYSVSREKKERFSLILESASTNQTSMYLCASSPRLRESSYEQYFGPGTRLTVT.

The chain combines TRBV7-3 with TRBJ2-3, with a weak D call TRBD1 (5 bases). This CDR3 contains 14 residues. CDR1 is SGHTA, CDR2 FQGTGA, per germline. The V end was cut by 5 bases, the J end by 2 bases, with 11 bases between. As DNA, the CDR3 is TGTGCCAGCAGCCGCACAGGTCCCACAGATACGCAGTATTTT. This gives the protein CASSRTGPTDTQYF.

This clonotype came up once. V gene TRBV28 combines with J gene TRBJ2-1; no reliable D call. CDR3 length: 12 amino acids. V shed 3 bases and J shed 10 bases, with 10 bases lying between them. CDR1 is MDHEN and CDR2 is SYDVKM in the germline V gene. The CDR3 region has the DNA TGTGCCAGCAGTTTTTGGCCTTCCGAGCAGTTCTTC. Its translation is CASSFWPSEQFF.

V gene TRBV3-1 combines with J gene TRBJ2-1; TRBD2 might be the D (6 bases). The CDR3 is 19 amino acids. Trimming cost V 0 bases and J 2 bases, with 20 bases left between them. Germline V gene lookup returns CDR1 LGHDT and CDR2 YNNKEL (reference sequence). This CDR3 reads CASSQDSPTRLTAYNEQFF. CDR3 bases: TGTGCCAGCAGCCAAGATTCCCCGACTAGACTTACTGCCTACAATGAGCAGTTCTTC.

There are a few counts of this clonotype. This sequence joins TRBV7-9 and TRBJ2-7; D not resolved. Germline V gives CDR1 SEHNR, CDR2 FQNEAQ (reference sequence). V was pared by 4 bases and J by 0 bases, with 19 bases between. The CDR3 consists of 17 residues. The CDR3 region is CASSSHPQVPLSYEQYF. The CDR3 coding sequence is TGTGCCAGCAGCTCGCATCCCCAGGTACCGCTCTCCTACGAGCAGTACTTC.

The chain links TRBV6-5 to TRBJ2-5; possible D gene TRBD1, 6 bases. From germline, CDR1 is MNHEY and CDR2 SVGAGI. This CDR3 region has 15 residues. Deletions cut 5 bases from V and 2 bases from J, with 15 bases between. The CDR3 loop is CASSGTAGEQETQYF. Written as DNA, the CDR3 is TGTGCCAGCAGTGGAACTGCAGGGGAGCAAGAGACCCAGTACTTC.

This sequence joins TRBV30 and TRBJ2-7, with D tentatively TRBD1 (5 bases). This CDR3 is 14 amino acids long. Looked up from germline, CDR1 is GTSNPN and CDR2 is SVGIG (reference sequence). V was clipped by 0 bases and J by 2 bases, with 11 bases between them. CDR3 nucleotides: TGTGCCTGGAGTGTAAGGGGTCACGCCTACGAGCAGTACTTC. Encoded protein: CAWSVRGHAYEQYF.

The chain combines TRBV7-3 with TRBJ2-2; 11 bases are a match to TRBD2. The germline V gene has CDR1 SGHTA and CDR2 FQGTGA. Germline trimming cut 5 bases from V and 8 bases from J; bases unmatched to any gene: 16. The CDR3 is 18 residues long. This CDR3 reads CASSPLPLAGGSAGELFF. CDR3 nucleotides: TGTGCCAGCAGCCCGCTACCTCTAGCGGGAGGTAGCGCTGGGGAGCTGTTTTTT.

V is TRBV20-1 and J is TRBJ1-1, with TRBD1 matching 7 bases. CDR1 is DFQATT, CDR2 SNEGSKA, per germline (reference sequence). V lost 3 bases, J lost 5 bases, and 6 bases stayed unmatched. This CDR3 is built from 13 residues. CDR3 region: CSARLTGVTEAFF. The CDR3 DNA reads TGCAGTGCTAGGCTCACAGGGGTGACTGAAGCTTTCTTT.

The CDR3: CASSPSGGSQTNEQYF. CDR3 nucleotides: TGTGCCAGCAGCCCCAGCGGCGGGAGTCAAACCAACGAGCAGTACTTC. The J gene is TRBJ2-7, the V gene TRBV7-9, with TRBD2 identical over 7 bases. Germline loops: CDR1 SEHNR, CDR2 FQNEAQ (reference sequence). The V gene end was trimmed by 5 bases and the J gene end by 5 bases; junction bases not matched to a gene: 15. CDR3 size: 16 residues.

V gene TRBV24-1 combines with J gene TRBJ1-4; D is undetermined. CDR3 size: 15 residues. The V end lost 2 bases, the J end lost 0 bases, and 6 bases lay between the germline ends. Germline V CDR1 and CDR2: KGHDR, SFDVKD. The CDR3 spells CATSDYVATNEKLFF. The CDR3 DNA reads as TGTGCCACCAGTGATTACGTTGCAACTAATGAAAAACTGTTTTTT.

The rearrangement uses TRBV24-1 and TRBJ2-1; D is unclear. There are 13 residues in the CDR3. Between the trimmed V and J ends, which lost 3 bases and 9 bases, there was a span of 11 bases. Germline V gene sequence: CDR1 KGHDR, CDR2 SFDVKD. The CDR3 region has the DNA TGTGCCACCAGTGATCCCCAGAAGGGTGAGCAGTTCTTC. Its protein is CATSDPQKGEQFF.

The chain has TRBV9 and TRBJ2-1, with TRBD2 identical over 8 bases. Germline assignment: CDR1 SGDLS and CDR2 YYNGEE. The CDR3 spans 16 residues. V shed 3 bases, J shed 2 bases, and the junction held 7 bases outside the gene matches. The chain's CDR3 is CASSAGGGTTYNEQFF. DNA for the CDR3: TGTGCCAGCAGCGCGGGCGGGGGGACTACCTACAATGAGCAGTTCTTC.

The chain has TRBV7-2 and TRBJ2-7; D is unclear. There are 13 residues in the CDR3. The V gene lost 5 bases and the J gene lost 5 bases, with 13 bases spanning the gap. Germline V gene lookup returns CDR1 SGHTA and CDR2 FQGNSA. CDR3 protein: CASSERNADEQYF. DNA for the CDR3: TGTGCCAGCAGCGAAAGGAATGCCGACGAGCAGTACTTC.

This clonotype was recorded a few times. V is TRBV20-1 and J is TRBJ2-5; D is unresolved. The ends were cut back, 6 bases at V and 1 base at J, with 9 bases in the middle. CDR3 length: 12 residues. Germline V gene sequence: CDR1 DFQATT, CDR2 SNEGSKA (reference sequence). The CDR3 nucleotides are TGCAGTGCGCAGCCCGGCCAAGAGACCCAGTACTTC. It translates to CSAQPGQETQYF.

There are a few counts of this clonotype. The chain combines TRBV10-3 with TRBJ1-2; 9 bases line up with TRBD1. V shed 3 bases, J shed 7 bases, and the junction held 6 bases outside the gene matches. CDR1 and CDR2 from the germline V gene are ENHRY and SYGVKD. The CDR3 length is 14 residues. In DNA form, the CDR3 reads TGTGCCATCAGTGACCCGGGACAGGGAAGTGGCTACACCTTC. Encoded protein: CAISDPGQGSGYTF.

V and J are TRBV29-1 and TRBJ2-3; D may be TRBD1 or TRBD2 (6 bases each). Germline CDR1 SQVTM, CDR2 ANQGSEA. The CDR3 contains 13 residues. The V end was cut by 4 bases, the J end by 4 bases, with 12 bases between. The CDR3 sequence: CSVVAGQPDTQYF. Here the CDR3 DNA reads TGCAGCGTTGTGGCGGGACAACCAGATACGCAGTATTTT.

The V and J genes are TRBV12-3 or TRBV12-4 and TRBJ2-1; TRBD1 matches at 10 bases. The CDR3 loop spans 15 amino acids. J gave up 8 bases and V 5 bases, and 9 bases lay outside the gene matches. In nucleotides, the CDR3 is TGTGCCAGCAGTCTCGGACAGGGGGAGGCCTATGAGCAGTTCTTC. This translates into CASSLGQGEAYEQFF.

This clonotype has a handful of counts. The V and J genes are TRBV6-6 and TRBJ2-4, with D uncertain. CDR1 MNHNY and CDR2 SVGAGI come from the germline V gene (reference sequence). The CDR3 consists of 14 residues. V was pared by 6 bases and J by 3 bases, with 12 bases between. CDR3 protein: CASSPGGNKNIQYF. DNA for the CDR3: TGTGCCAGCAGCCCGGGCGGTAACAAAAACATTCAGTACTTC.

This rearrangement joins TRBV4-2 to TRBJ1-5; D ambiguous. The CDR3 sequence is 14 residues long. The germline V gene encodes CDR1 LGHNA and CDR2 YNFKEQ. V was clipped by 4 bases and J by 5 bases, with 12 bases between them. CDR3 DNA: TGTGCCAGCAGCCCCGCCGGCCTATATCAGCCCCAGCATTTT. Translated, it gives CASSPAGLYQPQHF.

The chain has TRBV7-9 and TRBJ2-7, with 9 bases fitting TRBD2. In germline, CDR1 is SEHNR, CDR2 FQNEAQ (reference sequence). This CDR3 region has 17 residues. J gave up 5 bases and V 1 base, and 12 bases lay outside the gene matches. The CDR3 DNA reads as TGTGCCAGCAGCTTAGAGGCCCGGCTAGCGGGGAGCAACGAGCAGTACTTC. Residues: CASSLEARLAGSNEQYF.

The genes are TRBV2 and TRBJ1-5; D unclear. The CDR3 sequence is 13 residues long. The germline V gene encodes CDR1 SNHLY and CDR2 FYNNEI. Trimming pared 8 bases from V and 6 bases from J, leaving 14 bases between. Written as DNA, the CDR3 is TGTGCCAGCGGTCTAGGTGGCGGTCAGCCCCAGCATTTT. Encoded protein: CASGLGGGQPQHF.